This T cell receptor beta chain appears in the sequencing data of a study of CD8+ T cells in alopecia areata. Study as a whole: Treatment of the treated patients consisted of oral tofacitinib, 5 to 10 mg twice daily. The investigators scored severity in treated patients by the percentage of affected scalp area.

On this clone itself: Its antigen is unidentified.

Sequencing templates came from extracted RNA that was reverse transcribed into cDNA. TCRdb's table, derived via immunoSEQ multiplex PCR, lists solely in-frame clones and lacks some. The top ten clones hold over 0.55% of a sample with roughly 190,000 clones, around 60% of them seen once. The treatment denotes: oral pan-JAK inhibitor, 5-10 mg twice daily. General observations from the study: Scalp clonality, along with expanded CD8+ clones among the top 100, was significantly decreased by tofacitinib.

The CDR3 is 15 residues long. The germline gives CDR1 LNHDA, CDR2 SQIVND (reference sequence). Trimming shortened V by 4 bases and J by 0 bases, and 10 bases separated the two germline ends. This chain uses TRBV19 with TRBJ1-5; D ambiguous. The clonotype comes from a human donor with alopecia areata. The sample here was CD4+ T cells sorted from blood, taken at week 4, from a patient treated with tofacitinib. CDR3 sequence: CASSSRALSNQPQHF. In nucleotides, the CDR3 is TGTGCCAGTAGTAGCCGAGCCCTTAGCAATCAGCCCCAGCATTTT.